The rows below give T cell receptor beta chains drawn from one sample of a study of radiotherapy plus CTLA-4 blockade in lung cancer. Using immunoSEQ multiplex PCR, the repertoire was profiled, and TCRdb retains in-frame clones only, with some absent. The sample yields about 78,000 clones, more than 85% seen once. The sample here was peripheral blood, taken from a patient treated with radiotherapy plus ipilimumab. The receptors stem from a human donor with non-small cell lung cancer who had stable disease on radiotherapy plus ipilimumab. The CDR3 runs from the conserved cysteine through the conserved F or W. The order of the fields is J gene, V gene, D gene, CDR3 protein. D genes are given only for firm matches.

TRBJ2-6 | TRBV6-4 | - | CASSDKSGANVLTF
TRBJ1-4 | TRBV19 | TRBD1 | CASSPWGRDSHEKLFF
TRBJ2-5 | TRBV7-9 | TRBD2 | CASSPPASGGLGTQYF
TRBJ1-1 | TRBV5-8 | - | CASSLAGFTEAFF
TRBJ1-1 | TRBV28 | TRBD1 | CASSFQGEAFF
TRBJ1-2 | TRBV27 | - | CASRQGARGYTF
TRBJ1-1 | TRBV11-2 | - | CASSATNSVNTEAFF
TRBJ2-2 | TRBV7-2 | - | CASSLNTGELFF
TRBJ1-5 | TRBV25-1 | - | CASSFRGNQPQHF
TRBJ2-7 | TRBV30 | - | CAWSVQGYEQYF
TRBJ2-2 | TRBV9 | - | CASSPIGSTGELFF
TRBJ1-5 | TRBV19 | - | CASSSTGNQPQHF
TRBJ2-5 | TRBV5-4 | TRBD2 | CASSAGLAGGQETQYF
TRBJ1-3 | TRBV19 | - | CASSIGQASGNTIYF
TRBJ2-2 | TRBV6-1 | - | CASSDPWKPLGGELFF
TRBJ2-5 | TRBV5-1 | TRBD1 | CASSARSGTGRETQYF
TRBJ2-5 | TRBV5-6 | - | CASSLTGQTQETQYF
TRBJ2-5 | TRBV25-1 | TRBD1 | CASSAQGAIGETQYF
TRBJ2-7 | TRBV5-1 | TRBD2 | CASSLVAGAGEQYF
TRBJ1-4 | TRBV5-1 | - | CASSLADPGGMEKLFF